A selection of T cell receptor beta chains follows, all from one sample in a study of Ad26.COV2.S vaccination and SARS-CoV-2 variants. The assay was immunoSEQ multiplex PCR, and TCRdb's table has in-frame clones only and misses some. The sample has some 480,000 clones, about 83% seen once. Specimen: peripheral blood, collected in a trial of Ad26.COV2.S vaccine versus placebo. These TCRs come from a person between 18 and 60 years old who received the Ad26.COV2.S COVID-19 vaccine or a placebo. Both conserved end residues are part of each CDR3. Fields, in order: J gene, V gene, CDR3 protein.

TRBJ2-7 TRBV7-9 CASSSQGQGPGSYEQYF
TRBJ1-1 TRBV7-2 CASSPPGRTANTEAFF
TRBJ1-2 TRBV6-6 CASSYPRGANYGYTF
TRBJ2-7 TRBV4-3 CASSQERGAGAYEQYF
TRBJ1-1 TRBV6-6 CASNLPRGGTAEAFF
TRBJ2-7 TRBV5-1 CASSRTSGDYEQYF
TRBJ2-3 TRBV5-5 CASSLEGERDTQYF
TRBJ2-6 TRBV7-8 CASSLGRKRGSGANVLTF
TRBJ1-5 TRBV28 CASNLYSQPQHF
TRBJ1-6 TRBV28 CASSDLGAPLHF
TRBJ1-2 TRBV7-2 CASRPTGTGINYGYTF
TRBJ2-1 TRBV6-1 CASSEVLATSNEQFF
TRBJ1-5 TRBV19 CASSIGDRDNQPQHF
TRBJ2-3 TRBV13 CASSLGRGTDTQYF
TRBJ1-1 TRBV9 CASSGGTANTEAFF
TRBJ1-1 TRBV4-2 CASSQASGRAFF
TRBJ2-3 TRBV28 CASTPHDFTDTQYF
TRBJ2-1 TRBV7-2 CASSLDPHSGNEQFF
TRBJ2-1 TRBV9 CASSVGGLAGPGNEQFF
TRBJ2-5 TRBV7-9 CASRSSGAETQYF
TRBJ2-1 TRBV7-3 CASSPLGQGAYNEQFF
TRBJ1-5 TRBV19 CASSGGPNQPQHF
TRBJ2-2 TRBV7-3 CASSPSAGTLTGELFF
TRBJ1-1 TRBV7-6 CASSLGAQGAAEAFF
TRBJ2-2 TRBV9 CASSGRGTSGELFF
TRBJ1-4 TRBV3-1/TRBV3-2 CASSQLARVREKLFF
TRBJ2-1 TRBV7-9 CASSTENEQFF
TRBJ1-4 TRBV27 CASSPHALNEKLFF
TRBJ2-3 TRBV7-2 CASSFGTSGLTDTQYF
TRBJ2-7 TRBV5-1 CASRPTTGQQEQYF
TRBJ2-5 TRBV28 CATQSGTEETQYF
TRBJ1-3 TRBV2 CASSEARQSGNTIYF
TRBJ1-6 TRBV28 CASSPGWGVGSPLHF
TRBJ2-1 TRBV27 CASSALPSGSYNEQFF
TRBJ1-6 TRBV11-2 CASSLIQGLPPLHF
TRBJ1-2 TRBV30 CAWSPPGRDGYTF
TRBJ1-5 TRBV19 CASSYPSRSGPQPQHF
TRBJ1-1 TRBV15 CATSHLGPEAFF
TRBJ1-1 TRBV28 CASTLPQGARRGTEAFF
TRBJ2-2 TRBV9 CASSVVPGLAGGGGELFF
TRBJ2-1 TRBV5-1 CASSLAGTMLNEQFF
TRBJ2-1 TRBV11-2 CASSPSRWSPSMGQFF
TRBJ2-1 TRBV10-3 CAITGTSGSHEQFF
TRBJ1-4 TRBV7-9 CASSLEPWSAGEKLFF
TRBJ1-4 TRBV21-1 CASSSPEGRGRLRFFEKLFF
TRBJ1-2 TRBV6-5 CASSNSGGGYTF
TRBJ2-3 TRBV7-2 CASSLLGAGTDTQYF
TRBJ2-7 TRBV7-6 CASSHPGGEQYF
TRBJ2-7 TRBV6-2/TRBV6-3 CASSYLGLYEQYF
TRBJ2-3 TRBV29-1 CSVVRQGASDTQYF
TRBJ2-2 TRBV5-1 CASRELTGELFF
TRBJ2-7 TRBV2 CATGTSGSRVYEQYF
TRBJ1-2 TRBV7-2 CASSSTLGYGYTF
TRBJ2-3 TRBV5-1 CASSLRGVAGDTQYF
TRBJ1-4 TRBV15 CATSRDLGIVNEKLFF